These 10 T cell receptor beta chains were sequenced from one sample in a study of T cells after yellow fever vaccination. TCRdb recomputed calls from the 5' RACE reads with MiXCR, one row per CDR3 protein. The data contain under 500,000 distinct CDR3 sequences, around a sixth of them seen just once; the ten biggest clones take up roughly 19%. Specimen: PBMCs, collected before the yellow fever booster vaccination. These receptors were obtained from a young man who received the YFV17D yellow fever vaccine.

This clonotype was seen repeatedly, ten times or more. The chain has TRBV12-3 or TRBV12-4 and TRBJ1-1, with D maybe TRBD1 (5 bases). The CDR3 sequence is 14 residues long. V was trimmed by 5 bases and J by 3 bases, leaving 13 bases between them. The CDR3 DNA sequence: TGTGCCAGCAGTCCACAAGACAGAGACACTGAAGCTTTCTTT. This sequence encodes CASSPQDRDTEAFF.

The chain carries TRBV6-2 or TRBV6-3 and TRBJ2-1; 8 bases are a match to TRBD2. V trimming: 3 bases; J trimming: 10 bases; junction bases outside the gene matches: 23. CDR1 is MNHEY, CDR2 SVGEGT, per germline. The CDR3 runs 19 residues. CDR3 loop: CASSYPRAAGVAGGQEQFF. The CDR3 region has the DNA TGTGCCAGCAGTTATCCCCGTGCCGCCGGCGTGGCGGGGGGTCAGGAGCAGTTCTTC.

CDR3 in DNA: TGCGCCAGCAGCAACAGACAAGAGACCCAGTACTTC. This codes for CASSNRQETQYF. The chain couples TRBV5-1 to TRBJ2-5; the D is unclear. The germline V gene has CDR1 SGHRS and CDR2 YFSETQ. The CDR3 runs 12 residues. V lost 4 bases and J 2 bases, leaving 6 bases between the germline ends.

The CDR3 spells CASSLTGRPAETQYF. CDR3 coding DNA: TGTGCCAGCAGTCTCACAGGGAGGCCTGCAGAGACCCAGTACTTC. J is TRBJ2-5 and V is TRBV27; D is perhaps TRBD1 or TRBD2 (6 bases each). The CDR3 spans 15 residues. The V and J ends lost 5 bases and 4 bases respectively, with 17 bases between them. Looked up from germline, CDR1 is MNHEY and CDR2 is SMNVEV (reference sequence).

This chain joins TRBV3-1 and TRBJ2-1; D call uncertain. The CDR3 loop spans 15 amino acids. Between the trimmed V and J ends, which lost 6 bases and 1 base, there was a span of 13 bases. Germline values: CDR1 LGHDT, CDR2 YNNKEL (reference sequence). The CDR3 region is CASSSALVSYNEQFF. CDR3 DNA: TGTGCCAGCAGTTCAGCTCTTGTGTCCTACAATGAGCAGTTCTTC.

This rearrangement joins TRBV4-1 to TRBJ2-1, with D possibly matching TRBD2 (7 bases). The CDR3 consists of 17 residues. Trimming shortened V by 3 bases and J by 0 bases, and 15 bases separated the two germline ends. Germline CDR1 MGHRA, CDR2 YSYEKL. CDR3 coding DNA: TGCGCCAGCAGCCACGCGGAGGGGGGGAGCTCCTACAATGAGCAGTTCTTC. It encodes CASSHAEGGSSYNEQFF.

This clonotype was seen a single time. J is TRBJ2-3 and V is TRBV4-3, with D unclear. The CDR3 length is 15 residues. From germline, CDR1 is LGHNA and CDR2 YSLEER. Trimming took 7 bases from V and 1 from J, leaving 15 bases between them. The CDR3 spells CASTPRVAGTDTQYF. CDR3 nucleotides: TGCGCCAGCACCCCCCGTGTTGCAGGCACAGATACGCAGTATTTT.

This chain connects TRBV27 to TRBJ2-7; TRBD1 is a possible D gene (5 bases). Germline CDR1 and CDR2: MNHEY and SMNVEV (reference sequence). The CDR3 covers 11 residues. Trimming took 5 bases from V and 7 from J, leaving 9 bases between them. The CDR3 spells CASSAGMEQYF. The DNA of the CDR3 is TGTGCCAGCAGTGCAGGGATGGAGCAGTACTTC.

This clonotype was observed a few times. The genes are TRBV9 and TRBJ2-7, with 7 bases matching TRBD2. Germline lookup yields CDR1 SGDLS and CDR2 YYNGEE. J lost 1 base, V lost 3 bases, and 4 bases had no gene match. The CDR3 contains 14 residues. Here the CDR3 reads CASSARTSSYEQYF. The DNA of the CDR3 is TGTGCCAGCAGCGCTAGGACTAGTTCCTACGAGCAGTACTTC.

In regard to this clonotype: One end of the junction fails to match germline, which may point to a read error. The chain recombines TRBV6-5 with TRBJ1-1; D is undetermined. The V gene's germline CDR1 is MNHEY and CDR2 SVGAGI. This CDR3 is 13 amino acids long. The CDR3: CASTYTSSTEAFF. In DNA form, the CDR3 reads TGTGCCAGCACTTACACTTCTAGCACTGAAGCTTTCTTT.